A selection of T cell receptor beta chains follows, all from one sample in a study of T-cell memory formation after mild COVID-19. Each CDR3 protein gets one entry after TCRdb re-called the 5' RACE reads with MiXCR. The sample lists 150,000 to 200,000 distinct CDR3 sequences, roughly 15% occurring once. Sequenced sample: PBMCs or a T cell subset sorted from them (not recorded which). The receptor source for this set is an adult woman who had mild COVID-19 (a few samples of this study predate the infection). Cell type and time point are not known. CDR3s include the opening cysteine and the closing phenylalanine or tryptophan. The D gene is left open where the match is weak. Expanded clones get a size class; other rows say once, few or many, or leave the size out.

D gene	clone size	V gene	J gene	CDR3 protein	CDR3 DNA
.	.	TRBV4-1	TRBJ1-4	CASSQVGGNEKLFF	TGCGCCAGCAGCCAAGTTGGAGGGAATGAAAAACTGTTTTTT
TRBD1	few	TRBV5-1	TRBJ2-7	CASSLEQGAYEQYF	TGCGCCAGCAGCTTGGAACAGGGGGCGTACGAGCAGTACTTC
.	.	TRBV24-1	TRBJ1-4	CATSDGDILIGEKLFF	TGTGCCACCAGTGATGGGGACATCCTAATAGGTGAAAAACTGTTTTTT
.	many	TRBV15	TRBJ2-1	CATSREGGGGVRQFF	TGTGCCACCAGCAGAGAGGGTGGAGGGGGCGTCAGGCAGTTCTTC
TRBD1	.	TRBV4-1	TRBJ2-7	CASSHHLRTGTDSGSVEQYF	TGCGCCAGCAGCCACCATCTCCGGACAGGGACCGATTCGGGTTCTGTCGAGCAGTACTTC
.	.	TRBV29-1	TRBJ1-1	CSVEDSGISVAEAFF	TGCAGCGTTGAGGACAGCGGAATCTCAGTGGCTGAAGCTTTCTTT
.	.	TRBV12-5	TRBJ1-1	CASGPGLNTEAFF	TGTGCTAGTGGTCCGGGACTGAACACTGAAGCTTTCTTT
TRBD2	few	TRBV12-3/TRBV12-4	TRBJ2-1	CASRSSGAANEQFF	TGTGCCAGCAGGTCTAGCGGCGCCGCCAATGAGCAGTTCTTC
.	few	TRBV20-1	TRBJ2-7	CSPIVRSPYEQYF	TGCAGCCCCATAGTCCGTTCTCCCTACGAGCAGTACTTC
TRBD2	few	TRBV7-9	TRBJ2-3	CASSYGTSGGVTDTQYF	TGTGCCAGCAGCTACGGGACTAGCGGAGGGGTAACAGATACGCAGTATTTT
TRBD1	few	TRBV6-5	TRBJ1-1	CASSRQGREAFF	TGTGCCAGCAGTAGACAGGGCCGTGAAGCTTTCTTT
.	.	TRBV18	TRBJ2-5	CASSPIKGTQYF	TGTGCCAGCTCACCCATTAAAGGGACCCAGTACTTC
.	many	TRBV24-1	TRBJ2-3	CATSEPPTDTQYF	TGTGCCACCAGTGAACCGCCTACAGATACGCAGTATTTT
TRBD2	few	TRBV4-2	TRBJ2-1	CASSLWTSGVSYNEQFF	TGTGCCAGCAGCCTCTGGACTAGCGGGGTCTCCTACAATGAGCAGTTCTTC
TRBD2	few	TRBV7-2	TRBJ2-1	CASSRGLAKNEQFF	TGTGCCAGCAGCAGGGGACTAGCGAAAAATGAGCAGTTCTTC
.	.	TRBV29-1	TRBJ1-1	CSVDYRPLNTEAFF	TGCAGCGTTGATTACCGACCATTGAACACTGAAGCTTTCTTT
.	many	TRBV4-1	TRBJ2-1	CASSQEKGRTYNEQFF	TGCGCCAGCAGCCAAGAAAAGGGCAGAACCTACAATGAGCAGTTCTTC
.	few	TRBV24-1	TRBJ2-2	CATSDESGELFF	TGTGCCACCAGTGATGAGAGCGGGGAGCTGTTTTTT
TRBD1	.	TRBV4-1	TRBJ1-4	CASSQAGTGGEKLFF	TGCGCCAGCAGCCAAGCCGGGACAGGGGGTGAAAAACTGTTTTTT
TRBD1	few	TRBV18	TRBJ2-3	CASSRSGTGRRTDTQYF	TGTGCCAGCTCACGAAGCGGGACAGGGAGGCGCACAGATACGCAGTATTTT
.	.	TRBV6-6	TRBJ1-2	CASSSQENYGYTF	TGTGCCAGCAGTTCACAGGAAAACTATGGCTACACCTTC
.	few	TRBV13	TRBJ1-2	CASSSRGGRLNYGYTF	TGTGCCAGCAGCTCCCGGGGGGGCCGTCTTAACTATGGCTACACCTTC
TRBD1	few	TRBV15	TRBJ1-5	CATSSLDRGGNQPQHF	TGTGCCACCAGCAGCCTAGACAGGGGAGGCAATCAGCCCCAGCATTTT
.	.	TRBV11-3	TRBJ2-7	CASSPPPSERVMLDEQYF	TGTGCCAGCAGCCCCCCCCCCAGTGAGCGGGTGATGCTGGACGAGCAGTACTTC
.	.	TRBV20-1	TRBJ2-7	CSARDPTSALISYEQYF	TGCAGTGCTAGAGATCCCACTTCAGCGCTTATCTCCTACGAGCAGTACTTC
TRBD2	.	TRBV6-2/TRBV6-3	TRBJ2-3	CASSYEYTLAGEDTQYF	TGTGCCAGCAGTTACGAATACACACTAGCGGGAGAAGATACGCAGTATTTT
.	.	TRBV6-6	TRBJ2-7	CASSSGTLTYEQYF	TGTGCCAGCAGTTCAGGGACACTTACCTACGAGCAGTACTTC
.	few	TRBV24-1	TRBJ2-5	CATSDPLYQETQYF	TGTGCCACCAGTGATCCGTTGTACCAAGAGACCCAGTACTTC
.	.	TRBV7-9	TRBJ1-1	CASSEQLNTEAFF	TGTGCCAGCAGCGAACAGTTGAACACTGAAGCTTTCTTT
.	.	TRBV5-1	TRBJ1-2	CASSLGSQGHGYTF	TGCGCCAGCAGCTTGGGATCCCAGGGTCATGGCTACACCTTC
TRBD2	.	TRBV12-3/TRBV12-4	TRBJ2-5	CASTPGGETQYF	TGTGCCAGCACCCCCGGGGGGGAGACCCAGTACTTC
TRBD2	.	TRBV4-1	TRBJ2-3	CASTAGVAVSTDTQYF	TGCGCCAGCACCGCGGGGGTAGCGGTGAGCACAGATACGCAGTATTTT
.	few	TRBV6-1	TRBJ1-2	CASSQGAVANYGYTF	TGTGCCAGCAGCCAGGGAGCGGTAGCTAACTATGGCTACACCTTC
TRBD2	.	TRBV20-1	TRBJ2-5	CSALSGRVLKSKTQYF	TGCAGTGCACTTTCCGGGAGGGTCCTCAAATCGAAGACCCAGTACTTC
.	.	TRBV4-2	TRBJ2-7	CASSPESGTPSYEQYF	TGTGCCAGCAGCCCGGAGAGTGGGACACCTTCCTACGAGCAGTACTTC
.	.	TRBV29-1	TRBJ2-1	CSVEKRSSYNEQFF	TGCAGCGTTGAAAAGCGGAGCTCCTACAATGAGCAGTTCTTC
.	few	TRBV16	TRBJ2-1	CASSQRDPPQFF	TGTGCCAGCAGCCAACGGGACCCCCCTCAGTTCTTC
.	few	TRBV11-2	TRBJ2-1	CASSLSGRTYNEQFF	TGTGCCAGCAGCCTCAGCGGGCGGACCTACAATGAGCAGTTCTTC
.	few	TRBV3-1	TRBJ2-3	CASSLGRRTDTQYF	TGTGCCAGCAGTCTTGGCCGACGCACAGATACGCAGTATTTT
TRBD1	few	TRBV5-1	TRBJ2-7	CASSSGTGPSEQYF	TGCGCCAGCAGCTCCGGGACAGGGCCGAGCGAGCAGTACTTC
TRBD2	.	TRBV7-2	TRBJ2-3	CASSSLGGRAIDTQYF	TGTGCCAGCAGCTCCCTGGGCGGGAGGGCCATAGATACGCAGTATTTT
TRBD1	.	TRBV12-3/TRBV12-4	TRBJ2-2	CASSLDRVVTGELFF	TGTGCCAGCAGTTTGGACAGGGTGGTCACCGGGGAGCTGTTTTTT
.	many	TRBV12-3/TRBV12-4	TRBJ2-7	CASSLAGLEGNEQYF	TGTGCCAGCAGTTTAGCGGGACTGGAAGGGAACGAGCAGTACTTC
.	.	TRBV5-1	TRBJ2-7	CASSLAPTGQTYEQYF	TGCGCCAGCAGCTTGGCTCCCACAGGACAGACCTACGAGCAGTACTTC
TRBD2	.	TRBV6-1	TRBJ2-3	CASSLTSGGAGTQYF	TGTGCCAGCAGTTTGACTAGCGGGGGGGCTGGTACGCAGTATTTT
.	few	TRBV6-1	TRBJ2-3	CASILQGGGTDTQYF	TGTGCCAGCATACTGCAGGGGGGGGGCACAGATACGCAGTATTTT
.	few	TRBV27	TRBJ1-5	CASSFEGVQPQHF	TGTGCCAGCAGTTTTGAGGGGGTCCAGCCCCAGCATTTT
.	many	TRBV5-5	TRBJ2-7	CASSLRQGGYEQYF	TGTGCCAGCAGCTTGCGGCAGGGTGGCTACGAGCAGTACTTC
.	few	TRBV7-8	TRBJ2-1	CASSLDPLQNEQFF	TGTGCCAGCAGCTTAGACCCCCTACAGAATGAGCAGTTCTTC
TRBD1	.	TRBV27	TRBJ2-7	CASSKTGPYEQYF	TGTGCCAGCAGTAAGACAGGGCCCTACGAGCAGTACTTC
TRBD2	few	TRBV11-3	TRBJ2-1	CASTLADGSYNEQFF	TGTGCCAGCACCCTAGCGGATGGCTCCTACAATGAGCAGTTCTTC
.	.	TRBV4-3	TRBJ2-3	CASSRGTTGAYSTDTQYF	TGCGCCAGCAGCCGGGGGACGACAGGAGCCTATAGCACAGATACGCAGTATTTT
TRBD2	few	TRBV5-1	TRBJ2-5	CASSFGTGGETQYF	TGCGCCAGCAGCTTCGGGACGGGAGGAGAGACCCAGTACTTC
.	few	TRBV12-3/TRBV12-4	TRBJ2-3	CASSLGGLLSTDTQYF	TGTGCCAGCAGTTTAGGAGGGTTGCTGTCCACTGATACGCAGTATTTT
.	.	TRBV9	TRBJ2-5	CASSVNQGEERETQYF	TGTGCCAGCAGCGTAAACCAGGGGGAGGAGAGAGAGACCCAGTACTTC